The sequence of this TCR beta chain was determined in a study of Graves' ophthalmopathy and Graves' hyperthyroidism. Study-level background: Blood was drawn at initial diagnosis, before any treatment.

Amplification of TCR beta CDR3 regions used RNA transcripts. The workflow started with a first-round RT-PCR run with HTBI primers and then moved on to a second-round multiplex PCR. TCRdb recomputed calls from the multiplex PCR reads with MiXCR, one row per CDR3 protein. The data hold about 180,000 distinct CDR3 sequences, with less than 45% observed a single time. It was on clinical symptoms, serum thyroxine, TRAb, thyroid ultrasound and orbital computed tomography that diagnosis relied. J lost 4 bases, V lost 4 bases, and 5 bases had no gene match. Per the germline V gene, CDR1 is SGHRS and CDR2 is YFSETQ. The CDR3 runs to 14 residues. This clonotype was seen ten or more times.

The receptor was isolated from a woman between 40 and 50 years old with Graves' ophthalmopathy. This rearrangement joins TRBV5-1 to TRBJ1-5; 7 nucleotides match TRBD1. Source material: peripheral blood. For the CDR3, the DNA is TGCGCCAGCAGCGGGGGACAGTCGAATCAGCCCCAGCATTTT. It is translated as CASSGGQSNQPQHF.